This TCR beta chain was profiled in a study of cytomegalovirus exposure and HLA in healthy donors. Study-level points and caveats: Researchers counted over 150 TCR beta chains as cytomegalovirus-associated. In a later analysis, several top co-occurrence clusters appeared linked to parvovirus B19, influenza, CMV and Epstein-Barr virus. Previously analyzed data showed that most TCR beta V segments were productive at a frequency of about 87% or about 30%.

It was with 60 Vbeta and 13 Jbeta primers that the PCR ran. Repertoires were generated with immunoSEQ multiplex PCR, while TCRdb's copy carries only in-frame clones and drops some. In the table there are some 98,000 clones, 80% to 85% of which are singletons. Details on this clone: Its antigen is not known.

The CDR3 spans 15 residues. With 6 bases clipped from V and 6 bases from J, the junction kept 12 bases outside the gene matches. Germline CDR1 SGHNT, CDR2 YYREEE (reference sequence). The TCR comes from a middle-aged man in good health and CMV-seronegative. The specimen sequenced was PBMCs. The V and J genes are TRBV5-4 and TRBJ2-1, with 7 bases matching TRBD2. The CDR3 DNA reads TGTGCCAGCATTGGGGGTGGGGGAGGGGTCAATGAGCAGTTCTTC. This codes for CASIGGGGGVNEQFF.